This TCR beta chain was obtained from a study of OX40 agonist ivuxolimab in advanced cancers. Profiled with immunoSEQ multiplex PCR; TCRdb holds only in-frame clones, not every one. The sample records nearly 65,000 clones, 91% being singletons. The V and J ends lost 5 bases and 5 bases, in that order; junction bases with no gene match: 5. Germline V lookup: CDR1 LNHDA, CDR2 SQIVND (reference sequence). This CDR3 spans 13 amino acids. The TCR comes from an adult with an advanced solid tumor such as melanoma, head and neck, liver or kidney cancer. This material consisted of CD4+ or CD8+ T cells sorted from blood, taken in a trial of the OX40 agonist ivuxolimab. The chain recombines TRBV19 with TRBJ1-2, with 7 bases identical to TRBD1. The CDR3 loop reads CASSPGQTYGYTF. The CDR3, as DNA: TGTGCCAGTAGTCCGGGACAGACGTATGGCTACACCTTC. Full variable domain (missing parts from reference TRBV19 and TRBJ1-2): DGGITQSPKYLFRKEGQNVTLSCEQNLNHDAMYWYRQDPGQGLRLIYYSQIVNDFQKGDIAEGYSVSREKKESFPLTVTSAQKNPTAFYLCASSPGQTYGYTFGSGTRLTVV.